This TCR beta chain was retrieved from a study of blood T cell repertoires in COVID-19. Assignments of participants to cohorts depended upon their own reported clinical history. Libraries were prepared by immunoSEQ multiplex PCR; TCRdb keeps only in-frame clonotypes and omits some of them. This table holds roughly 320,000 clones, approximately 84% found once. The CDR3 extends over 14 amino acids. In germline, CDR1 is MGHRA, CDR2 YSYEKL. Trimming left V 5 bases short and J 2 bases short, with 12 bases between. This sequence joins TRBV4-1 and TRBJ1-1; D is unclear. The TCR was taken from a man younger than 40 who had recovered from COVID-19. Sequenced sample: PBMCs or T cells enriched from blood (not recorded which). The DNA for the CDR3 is TGCGCCAGCAGCTTGACTCGGGGAAACACTGAAGCTTTCTTT. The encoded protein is CASSLTRGNTEAFF.